One sample yielded the 20 T cell receptor beta chains listed below, sequenced in a study of regulatory T cells in long-lasting Graves disease. Libraries of TCR beta came from iRepertoire HTBI primers plus Arm-PCR of CDR3 regions. TCRdb reprocessed the multiplex PCR reads with MiXCR, giving one entry per CDR3 protein. The table shows 510,000 or so distinct CDR3 sequences, with 12% occurring only once. Stated time point: newly diagnosed GD, antithyroid drugs for less than 3 months. After RNA was extracted from PBMCs, the TCR library was made from it. This sample also appeared in a second study, on T cells in Graves' hyperthyroidism and ophthalmopathy.

Material: peripheral blood mononuclear cells (PBMCs), obtained at new diagnosis, from a patient treated with antithyroid drugs. The receptors shown here come from a woman in her twenties or thirties with Graves disease.

This clonotype was counted between two and nine times. The rearrangement uses TRBV20-1 and TRBJ2-4; D is perhaps TRBD2 (7 bases). This CDR3 has 14 amino acids. CDR1 and CDR2 (germline): DFQATT, SNEGSKA (reference sequence). Trimming cost V 6 bases and J 8 bases, with 20 bases left between them. The chain's CDR3 is CSAGGDSPMDIQYF. As DNA, the CDR3 is TGCAGTGCAGGGGGGGACTCTCCAATGGACATTCAGTACTTC.

About this clonotype: This probably arose from a read error, given a far larger clone one base away. The chain joins TRBV28 to TRBJ2-7; 11 nucleotides match TRBD1. Germline-derived CDR1 and CDR2 are MDHEN and SYDVKM. V lost 6 bases, J lost 7 bases, and 20 bases stayed unmatched. The CDR3 extends over 18 amino acids. The CDR3 DNA sequence: TGTGCCAGCAGGTTGGGACAGGGGGGATATAGTTTCTACAATGAGCAGTACTTC. Protein product: CASRLGQGGYSFYNEQYF.

In its sample, this clonotype was seen many times. The V gene is TRBV15, the J gene TRBJ1-5; D gene uncertain. Germline V gene sequence: CDR1 LNHNV, CDR2 YYDKDF (reference sequence). The V and J ends lost 3 bases and 1 base respectively, with 13 bases between them. CDR3 length equals 16 residues. CDR3 coding DNA: TGTGCCACCAGCAGTGTGGTGTACCCCAGCAATCAGCCCCAGCATTTT. It encodes CATSSVVYPSNQPQHF.

This clonotype was counted at least ten times. The chain is built from TRBV2 and TRBJ2-5, with 10 bases matching TRBD2. This CDR3 is built from 15 residues. V was clipped by 5 bases and J by 5 bases; unmatched bases: 8. Germline CDR1 reads SNHLY; CDR2 reads FYNNEI. CDR3 nucleotides: TGTGCCAGCAGTCTAATAGCGGGAGGTGCTGAGACCCAGTACTTC. The encoded protein is CASSLIAGGAETQYF.

The table lists this clonotype with a few counts. The chain employs TRBV6-9 and TRBJ1-2; 9 nucleotides agree with TRBD1. Germline trimming cut 4 bases from V and 3 bases from J; bases unmatched to any gene: 6. The length of the CDR3 is 15 residues. CDR1 is MNHGY and CDR2 is SVAAGI in the germline V gene. CDR3 region: CASSSVWDRDYGYTF. CDR3 nucleotide sequence: TGTGCCAGCAGTTCGGTTTGGGACAGGGACTATGGCTACACCTTC.

Only a few counts were recorded for this clonotype. A single base separates this from a much larger clone, so it may be a read error. The chain combines TRBV6-1 with TRBJ2-7; 8 bases match TRBD2. The CDR3 length is 13 residues. Germline V CDR1 and CDR2: MNHNS, SASEGT. V shed 7 bases, J shed 0 bases, and the junction held 2 bases outside the gene matches. The CDR3 DNA follows: TGTGCCAGCACCGGGACTAGCTCCTACGAGCAGTACTTC. It translates to CASTGTSSYEQYF.

This clonotype was counted at least ten times. This chain uses TRBV28 with TRBJ2-3; D unresolved. This CDR3 has 13 amino acids. CDR1 and CDR2 (germline): MDHEN, SYDVKM. V lost 2 bases to trimming and J lost 4 bases, with 7 bases between them. This CDR3 is CASSLNSADTQYF. The DNA of the CDR3 is TGTGCCAGCAGTTTAAACTCAGCAGATACGCAGTATTTT.

This clonotype was counted many times. Written as DNA, the CDR3 is TGTGCCAGCATGGAGACCGGGACAGGGTTCTATGGCTACACCTTC. Translating gives CASMETGTGFYGYTF. The rearrangement uses TRBV2 and TRBJ1-2; 9 positions match TRBD1. Trimming removed 7 bases from V and 4 bases from J; junction bases left unmatched: 10. In germline, CDR1 is SNHLY, CDR2 FYNNEI. There are 15 residues in the CDR3.

The J gene is TRBJ2-1, the V gene TRBV28; the D is unclear. This CDR3 has 13 residues. Germline-derived CDR1 and CDR2 are MDHEN and SYDVKM. V was cut by 7 bases and J by 3 bases, with 10 bases left in between. The CDR3 region is CASKGGNYNEQFF. The CDR3 DNA reads TGTGCCAGCAAGGGCGGAAACTACAATGAGCAGTTCTTC.

This clonotype came up many times. The genes are TRBV6-2 or TRBV6-3 and TRBJ2-7; 8 bases line up with TRBD2. Trimming removed 4 bases from V and 9 bases from J; junction bases left unmatched: 8. Germline V gives CDR1 MNHEY, CDR2 SVGEGT. This CDR3 has 13 amino acids. The CDR3 DNA sequence: TGTGCCAGCAGTTTCTCATCGGGAGGGGTGCAGTACTTC. This codes for CASSFSSGGVQYF.

There are a few counts of this clonotype. The chain couples TRBV29-1 to TRBJ2-1; no reliable D call. CDR1 and CDR2 (germline): SQVTM, ANQGSEA. The CDR3 sequence is 14 residues long. V gave up 7 bases and J gave up 0 bases, with 13 bases separating them. CDR3 bases: TGCAGCGCCCCCGAGGCCCGCTCCTACAATGAGCAGTTCTTC. Translated: CSAPEARSYNEQFF.

The table lists this clonotype with a few counts. The CDR3 DNA reads TGTGCCAGCAGCTATACAGGGCTCGGGGCCAACGTCCTGACTTTC. It encodes CASSYTGLGANVLTF. This chain connects TRBV6-1 to TRBJ2-6; maybe TRBD1 (6 bases). V was clipped by 6 bases and J by 4 bases, with 13 bases between them. The CDR3 has 15 amino acids. Germline-derived CDR1 and CDR2 are MNHNS and SASEGT.

The V call is TRBV6-2 or TRBV6-3, the J call TRBJ1-1; D remains unclear. V shed 0 bases and J shed 0 bases, with 11 bases lying between them. Germline values: CDR1 MNHEY, CDR2 SVGEGT. This CDR3 has 16 amino acids. In DNA form, the CDR3 reads TGTGCCAGCAGTTACTCGAAGGCGATTATGAACACTGAAGCTTTCTTT. Translating it yields CASSYSKAIMNTEAFF.

This clonotype turned up a few times. The rearrangement uses TRBV28 and TRBJ2-7, with 7 positions matching TRBD2. Per germline, CDR1 MDHEN and CDR2 SYDVKM. The V and J ends lost 3 bases and 0 bases, in that order; junction bases with no gene match: 5. This CDR3 is built from 15 residues. The CDR3 loop is CASSLSASGSYEQYF. DNA of the CDR3: TGTGCCAGCAGTTTGTCGGCTAGCGGCTCCTACGAGCAGTACTTC.

This clonotype was recorded many times. The chain employs TRBV29-1 and TRBJ2-7, with D perhaps matching TRBD2 (5 bases). The V gene lost 7 bases and the J gene lost 7 bases, with 17 bases spanning the gap. CDR1 and CDR2 from the germline V gene are SQVTM and ANQGSEA. CDR3 length: 12 amino acids. CDR3: CSGEPRKQEQYF. The CDR3, as DNA: TGCAGCGGGGAGCCGAGGAAGCAGGAGCAGTACTTC.

This clonotype has a count of ten or more. The V and J genes are TRBV5-1 and TRBJ1-1; a weak D match, TRBD1 (6 bases). CDR3 length: 15 amino acids. The germline CDR1 and CDR2 sequences are SGHRS and YFSETQ. Deletions cut 0 bases from V and 7 bases from J, with 16 bases between. The DNA for the CDR3 is TGCGCCAGCAGCTTGGAGACAGGAATGCGACGTGAAGCTTTCTTT. Translated: CASSLETGMRREAFF. Variable domain in full (rest from reference TRBV5-1 and TRBJ1-1): KAGVTQTPRYLIKTRGQQVTLSCSPISGHRSVSWYQQTPGQGLQFLFEYFSETQRNKGNFPGRFSGRQFSNSRSEMNVSTLELGDSALYLCASSLETGMRREAFFGQGTRLTVV.

This clonotype was counted a few times. The rearrangement links TRBV29-1 to TRBJ2-2, with 9 bases matching TRBD2. Germline values: CDR1 SQVTM, CDR2 ANQGSEA. This CDR3 is 14 amino acids long. With V trimmed by 4 bases and J by 6 bases, 6 bases remained unmatched. The CDR3 is CSVVSGLAPGELFF. As DNA, the CDR3 is TGCAGCGTTGTATCGGGACTAGCCCCCGGGGAGCTGTTTTTT.

This clonotype has a count of ten or more. V usage is TRBV15 and J usage is TRBJ1-3; a weak D match, TRBD1 (5 bases). The germline V gene encodes CDR1 LNHNV and CDR2 YYDKDF (reference sequence). The CDR3 is 16 amino acids. V lost 0 bases and J 0 bases, leaving 9 bases between the germline ends. The CDR3 coding sequence is TGTGCCACCAGCAGAGAGACAGCCCGCTCTGGAAACACCATATATTTT. This gives the protein CATSRETARSGNTIYF.

This clonotype was detected ten times or more. The V gene is TRBV6-5, the J gene TRBJ2-2, with a tentative D call TRBD1 (6 bases). CDR3 length equals 14 residues. Germline V lookup: CDR1 MNHEY, CDR2 SVGAGI. V was cut by 4 bases and J by 2 bases, with 8 bases left in between. The CDR3 here is CASSSRGNTGELFF. CDR3 DNA: TGTGCCAGCAGTTCCAGGGGAAACACCGGGGAGCTGTTTTTT.

This clonotype was found many times. The chain carries TRBV20-1 and TRBJ1-5; TRBD1 matches at 7 bases. Losses at the gene ends were 5 bases for V and 3 bases for J; bases not matched to a gene: 7. CDR1 and CDR2 (germline): DFQATT, SNEGSKA (reference sequence). The CDR3 contains 14 residues. CDR3 sequence reads: CSAQTGAANQPQHF. The CDR3, as DNA: TGCAGTGCTCAAACAGGGGCGGCCAATCAGCCCCAGCATTTT.